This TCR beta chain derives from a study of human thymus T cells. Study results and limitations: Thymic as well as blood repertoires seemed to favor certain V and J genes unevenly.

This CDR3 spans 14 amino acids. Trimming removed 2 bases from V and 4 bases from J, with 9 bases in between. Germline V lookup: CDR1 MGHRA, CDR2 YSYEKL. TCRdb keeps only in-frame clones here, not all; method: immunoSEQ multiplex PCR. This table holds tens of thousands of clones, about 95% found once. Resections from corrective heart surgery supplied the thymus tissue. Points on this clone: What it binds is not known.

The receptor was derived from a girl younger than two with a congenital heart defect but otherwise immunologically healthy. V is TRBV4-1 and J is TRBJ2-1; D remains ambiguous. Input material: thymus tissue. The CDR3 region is CASSQPPEYNEQFF. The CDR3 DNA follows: TGCGCCAGCAGCCAACCCCCAGAGTACAATGAGCAGTTCTTC.